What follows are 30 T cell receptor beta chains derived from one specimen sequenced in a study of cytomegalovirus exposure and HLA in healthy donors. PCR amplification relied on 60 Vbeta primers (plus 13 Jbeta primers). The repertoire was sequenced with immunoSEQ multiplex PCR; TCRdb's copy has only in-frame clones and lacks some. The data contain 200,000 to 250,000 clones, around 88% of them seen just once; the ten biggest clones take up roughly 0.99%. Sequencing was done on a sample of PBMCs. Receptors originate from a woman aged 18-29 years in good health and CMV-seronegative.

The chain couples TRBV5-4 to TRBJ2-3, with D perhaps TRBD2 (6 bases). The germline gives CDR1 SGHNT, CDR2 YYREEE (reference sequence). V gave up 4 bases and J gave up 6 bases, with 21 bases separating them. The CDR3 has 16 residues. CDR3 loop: CASSPDGAGTPDTQYF. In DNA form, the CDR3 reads TGTGCCAGCAGCCCCGACGGGGCGGGGACCCCGGATACGCAGTATTTT.

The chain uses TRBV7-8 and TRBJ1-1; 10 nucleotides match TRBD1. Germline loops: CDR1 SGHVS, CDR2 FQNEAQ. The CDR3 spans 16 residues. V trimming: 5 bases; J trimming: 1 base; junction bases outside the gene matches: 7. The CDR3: CASSARQGAPNTEAFF. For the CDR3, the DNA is TGTGCCAGCAGCGCAAGACAGGGGGCGCCGAACACTGAAGCTTTCTTT.

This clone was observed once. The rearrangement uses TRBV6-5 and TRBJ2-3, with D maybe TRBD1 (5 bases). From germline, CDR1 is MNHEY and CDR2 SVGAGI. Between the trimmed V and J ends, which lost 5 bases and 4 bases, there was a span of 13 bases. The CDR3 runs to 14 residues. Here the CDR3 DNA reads TGTGCCAGCAGTCAAAGGATAGGGGCAGATACGCAGTATTTT. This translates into CASSQRIGADTQYF.

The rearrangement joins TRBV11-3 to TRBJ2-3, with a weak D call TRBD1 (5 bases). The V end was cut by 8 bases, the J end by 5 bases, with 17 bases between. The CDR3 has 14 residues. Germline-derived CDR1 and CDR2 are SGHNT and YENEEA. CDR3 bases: TGTGCCAGCTCTTCAGTCGGAAGGGGAGATACGCAGTATTTT. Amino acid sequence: CASSSVGRGDTQYF. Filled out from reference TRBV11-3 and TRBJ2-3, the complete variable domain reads EAGVVQSPRYKIIEKKQPVAFWCNPISGHNTLYWYLQNLGQGPELLIRYENEEAVDDSQLPKDRFSAERLKGVDSTLKIQPAELGDSAVYLCASSSVGRGDTQYFGPGTRLTVL.

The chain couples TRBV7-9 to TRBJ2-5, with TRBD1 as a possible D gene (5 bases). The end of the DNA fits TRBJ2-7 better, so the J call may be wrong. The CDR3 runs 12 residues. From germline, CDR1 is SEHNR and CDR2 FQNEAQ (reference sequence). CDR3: CASRADSREQYF. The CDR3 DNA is TGTGCCAGCAGAGCCGACAGTCGCGAGCAGTACTTC.

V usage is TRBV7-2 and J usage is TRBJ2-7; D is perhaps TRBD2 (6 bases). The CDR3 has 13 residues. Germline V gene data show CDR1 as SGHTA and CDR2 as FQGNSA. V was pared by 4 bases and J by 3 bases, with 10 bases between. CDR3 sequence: CASSSVGSYEQYF. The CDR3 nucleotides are TGTGCCAGCAGCTCGGTCGGGAGCTACGAGCAGTACTTC.

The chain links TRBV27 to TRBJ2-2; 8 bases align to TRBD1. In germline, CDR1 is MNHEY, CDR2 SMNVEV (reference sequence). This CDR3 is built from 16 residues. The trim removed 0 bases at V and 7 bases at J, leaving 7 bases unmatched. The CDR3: CASSLSGRGQDGELFF. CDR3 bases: TGTGCCAGCAGTTTATCGGGCAGGGGGCAGGACGGGGAGCTGTTTTTT.

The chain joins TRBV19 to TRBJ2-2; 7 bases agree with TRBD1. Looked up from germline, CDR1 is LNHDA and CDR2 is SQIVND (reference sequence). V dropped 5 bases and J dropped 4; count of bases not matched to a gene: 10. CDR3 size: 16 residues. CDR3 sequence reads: CASSFLPGQSTGELFF. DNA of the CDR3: TGTGCCAGTAGTTTCCTTCCGGGACAGAGCACCGGGGAGCTGTTTTTT.

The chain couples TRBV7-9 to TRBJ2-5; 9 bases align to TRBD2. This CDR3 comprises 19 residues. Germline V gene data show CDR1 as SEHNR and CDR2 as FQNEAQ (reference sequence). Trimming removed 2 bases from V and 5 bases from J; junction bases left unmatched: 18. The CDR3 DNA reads TGTGCCAGCAGCTTACCGACCGTCCCCAGCGGGAGGTCGTGGGAGACCCAGTACTTC. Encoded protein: CASSLPTVPSGRSWETQYF.

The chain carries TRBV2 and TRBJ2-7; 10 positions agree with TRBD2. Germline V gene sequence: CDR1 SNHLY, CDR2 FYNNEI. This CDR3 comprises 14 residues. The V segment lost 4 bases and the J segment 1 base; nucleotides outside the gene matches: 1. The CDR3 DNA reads TGTGCCAGCAGTGCGGGACTAGCGTCCTACGAGCAGTACTTC. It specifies CASSAGLASYEQYF.

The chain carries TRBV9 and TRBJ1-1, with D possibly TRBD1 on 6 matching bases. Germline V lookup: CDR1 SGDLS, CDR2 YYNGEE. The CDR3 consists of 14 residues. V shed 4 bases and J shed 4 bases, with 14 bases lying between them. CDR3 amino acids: CASSLTGSGTEAFF. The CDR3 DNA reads TGTGCCAGCAGCCTAACAGGGTCGGGCACTGAAGCTTTCTTT.

The CDR3 is CASSLTGEQPQHF. The CDR3 DNA sequence: TGTGCCAGTAGTCTGACAGGGGAACAGCCCCAGCATTTT. The chain is built from TRBV19 and TRBJ1-5, with 8 bases that match TRBD1. Germline CDR1 is LNHDA and CDR2 is SQIVND (reference sequence). The V and J ends lost 5 bases and 7 bases, in that order; junction bases with no gene match: 4. The CDR3 spans 13 residues.

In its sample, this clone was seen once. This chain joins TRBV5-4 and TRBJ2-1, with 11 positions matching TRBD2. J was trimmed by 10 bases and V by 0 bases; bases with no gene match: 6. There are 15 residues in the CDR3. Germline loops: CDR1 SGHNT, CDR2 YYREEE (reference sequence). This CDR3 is CASSLASGRSFEQFF. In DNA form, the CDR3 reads TGTGCCAGCAGCTTGGCTAGCGGGAGGTCTTTCGAGCAGTTCTTC.

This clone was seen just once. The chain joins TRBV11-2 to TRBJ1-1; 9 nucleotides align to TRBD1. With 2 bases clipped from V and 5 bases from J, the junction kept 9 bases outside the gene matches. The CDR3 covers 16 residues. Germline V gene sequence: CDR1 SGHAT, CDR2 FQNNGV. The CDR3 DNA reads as TGTGCCAGCAGCTTAAAAATGGGACAGGGCTGGACTGAAGCTTTCTTT. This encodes CASSLKMGQGWTEAFF.

CDR3 DNA: TGCGCCAGCAGCTTGTCTAGCGGGGGAGCCGTAGGGACCCAGTACTTC. Amino acid sequence: CASSLSSGGAVGTQYF. The V gene is TRBV5-1, the J gene TRBJ2-5; 10 bases fit TRBD2. Germline CDR1 reads SGHRS; CDR2 reads YFSETQ. V shed 1 base, J shed 7 bases, and the junction held 10 bases outside the gene matches. The CDR3 sequence is 16 residues long.

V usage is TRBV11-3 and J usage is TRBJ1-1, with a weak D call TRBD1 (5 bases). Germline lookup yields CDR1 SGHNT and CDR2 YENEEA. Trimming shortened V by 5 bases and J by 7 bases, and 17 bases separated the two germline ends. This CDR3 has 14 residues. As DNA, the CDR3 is TGTGCCAGCAGCCCGTACCTGGGGGGAAATGAAGCTTTCTTT. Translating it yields CASSPYLGGNEAFF.

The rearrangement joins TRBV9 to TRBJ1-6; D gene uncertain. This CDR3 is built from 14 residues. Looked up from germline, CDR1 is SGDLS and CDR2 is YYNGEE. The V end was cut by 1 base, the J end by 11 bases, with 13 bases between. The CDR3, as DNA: TGTGCCAGCAGCGTATCTGGGGTCGGGACACCCCTCCACTTT. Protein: CASSVSGVGTPLHF.

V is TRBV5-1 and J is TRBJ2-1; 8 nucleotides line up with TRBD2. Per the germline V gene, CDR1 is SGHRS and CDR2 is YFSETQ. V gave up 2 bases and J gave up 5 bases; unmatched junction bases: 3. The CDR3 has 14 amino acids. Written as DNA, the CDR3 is TGCGCCAGCAGCTTCACTAGCGGTCACAATGAGCAGTTCTTC. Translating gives CASSFTSGHNEQFF.

CDR3 sequence (DNA): TGTGCCGGCGGGAAAACGGACCCTGGAAACACCATATATTTT. It codes for CAGGKTDPGNTIYF. This chain uses TRBV6-5 with TRBJ1-3; D remains ambiguous. This CDR3 has 14 residues. Trimming took 11 bases from V and 2 from J, leaving 16 bases between them. CDR1 and CDR2 from the germline V gene are MNHEY and SVGAGI.

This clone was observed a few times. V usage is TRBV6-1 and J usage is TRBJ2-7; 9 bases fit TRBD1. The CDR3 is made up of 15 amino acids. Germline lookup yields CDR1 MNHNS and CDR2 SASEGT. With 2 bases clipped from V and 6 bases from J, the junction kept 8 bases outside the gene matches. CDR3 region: CASSEPGQGLVEQYF. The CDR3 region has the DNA TGTGCCAGCAGTGAACCGGGACAGGGTTTGGTCGAGCAGTACTTC.

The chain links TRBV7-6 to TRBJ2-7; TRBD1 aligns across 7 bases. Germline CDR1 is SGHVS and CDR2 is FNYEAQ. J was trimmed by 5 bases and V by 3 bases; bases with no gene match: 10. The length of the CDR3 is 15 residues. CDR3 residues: CASSFSGTVSHEQYF. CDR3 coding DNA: TGTGCCAGCAGCTTTTCCGGGACAGTGTCGCACGAGCAGTACTTC.

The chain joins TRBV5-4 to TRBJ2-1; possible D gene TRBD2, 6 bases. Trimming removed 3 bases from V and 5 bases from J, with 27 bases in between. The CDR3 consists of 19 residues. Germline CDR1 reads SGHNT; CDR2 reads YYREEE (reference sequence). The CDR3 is CASSWGELGPFLSHNEQFF. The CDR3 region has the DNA TGTGCCAGCAGCTGGGGGGAGCTAGGCCCCTTTTTGAGCCACAATGAGCAGTTCTTC.

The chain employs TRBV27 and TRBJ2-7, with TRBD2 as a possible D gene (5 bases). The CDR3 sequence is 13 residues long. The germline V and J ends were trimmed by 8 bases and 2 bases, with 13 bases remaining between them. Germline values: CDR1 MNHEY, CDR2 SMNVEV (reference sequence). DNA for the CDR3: TGTGCCAGCCGGGAATCCGGGCCCTACGAGCAGTACTTC. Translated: CASRESGPYEQYF.

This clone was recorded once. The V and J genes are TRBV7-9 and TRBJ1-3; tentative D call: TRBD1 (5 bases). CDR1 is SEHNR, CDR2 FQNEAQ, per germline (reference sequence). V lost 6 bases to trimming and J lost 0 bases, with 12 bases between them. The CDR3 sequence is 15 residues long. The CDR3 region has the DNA TGTGCCAGCAGGACAACAGGCGCCTCTGGAAACACCATATATTTT. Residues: CASRTTGASGNTIYF.

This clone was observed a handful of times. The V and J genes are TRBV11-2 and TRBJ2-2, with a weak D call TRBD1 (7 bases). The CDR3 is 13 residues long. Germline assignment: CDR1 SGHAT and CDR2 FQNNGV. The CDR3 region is CANKGAGTGELFF. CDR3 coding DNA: TGTGCTAACAAGGGGGCGGGGACCGGGGAGCTGTTTTTT.

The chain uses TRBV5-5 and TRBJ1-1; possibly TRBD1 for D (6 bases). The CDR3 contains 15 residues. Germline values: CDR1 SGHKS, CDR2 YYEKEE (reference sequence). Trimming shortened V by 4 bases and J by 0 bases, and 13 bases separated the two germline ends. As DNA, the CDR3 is TGTGCCAGCAGCCCATACAGGGCCATGAACACTGAAGCTTTCTTT. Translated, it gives CASSPYRAMNTEAFF.

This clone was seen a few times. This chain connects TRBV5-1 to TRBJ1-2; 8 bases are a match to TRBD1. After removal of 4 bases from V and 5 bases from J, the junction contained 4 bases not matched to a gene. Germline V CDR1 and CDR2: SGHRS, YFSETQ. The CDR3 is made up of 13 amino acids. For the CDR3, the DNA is TGCGCCAGCAGCATATACAGGGGGTATGGCTACACCTTC. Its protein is CASSIYRGYGYTF.

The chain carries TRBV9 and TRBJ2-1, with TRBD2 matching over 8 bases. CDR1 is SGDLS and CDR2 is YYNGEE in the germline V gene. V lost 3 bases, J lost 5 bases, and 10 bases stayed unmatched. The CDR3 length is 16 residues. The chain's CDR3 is CASSGVSGGTHNEQFF. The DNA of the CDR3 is TGTGCCAGCAGCGGCGTTTCGGGAGGGACCCACAATGAGCAGTTCTTC.

Written as DNA, the CDR3 is TGTGCCAGCAGCCGAGCAGGGCTGGATACGCAGTATTTT. Its translation: CASSRAGLDTQYF. This chain links TRBV6-4 with TRBJ2-3; a possible D gene is TRBD1 (5 bases). With 6 bases removed from V and 6 bases from J, the gap between germline ends came to 13 bases. The length of the CDR3 is 13 residues. Germline loops: CDR1 MRHNA, CDR2 SNTAGT.

The DNA of the CDR3 is TGCGCCAGCAGCTTGATCCAGCGGGGCGGGGAGACCCAGTACTTC. The encoded protein is CASSLIQRGGETQYF. The rearrangement joins TRBV5-1 to TRBJ2-5; 7 positions agree with TRBD2. Trimming took 1 base from V and 5 from J; bases not matched to a gene: 8. Germline V lookup: CDR1 SGHRS, CDR2 YFSETQ. The CDR3 sequence is 15 residues long.